Listed below are T cell receptor beta chains from one sample, sequenced in a study of CD8 T cells in Susac syndrome. MiXCR was run by TCRdb on the immunoSEQ multiplex PCR reads, yielding one entry per CDR3 protein. The sample yields approximately 79,000 distinct CDR3 sequences, 85% to 95% seen once. Material for sequencing was CD8+ T cells from PBMCs. These receptors originate from a human donor with Susac syndrome. The CDR3 runs from the conserved cysteine through the conserved F or W. Only part of the rows carry a size: once, few, many, or a class if the clone is expanded.

j_gene: TRBJ1-1; abundance: NA; v_gene: TRBV5-6; CDR3aa: CASSLGQMNTEAFF
j_gene: TRBJ2-6; abundance: NA; v_gene: TRBV4-3; CDR3aa: CASSAGGQASRFSGANVLTF
j_gene: TRBJ2-3; abundance: NA; v_gene: TRBV4-2; CDR3aa: CASSHRTLNTDTQYF
j_gene: TRBJ1-2; abundance: once; v_gene: TRBV29-1; CDR3aa: CSVERTGENYGYTF
j_gene: TRBJ2-2; abundance: NA; v_gene: TRBV4-2; CDR3aa: CASSPGLAGGPGELFF
j_gene: TRBJ2-5; abundance: NA; v_gene: TRBV7-9; CDR3aa: CASSLYGGEEETQYF
j_gene: TRBJ2-7; abundance: NA; v_gene: TRBV6-6; CDR3aa: CASTSRGYEQYF
j_gene: TRBJ1-4; abundance: NA; v_gene: TRBV2; CDR3aa: CASSVRAGDEKLFF
j_gene: TRBJ2-7; abundance: NA; v_gene: TRBV21-1; CDR3aa: CASSKIPMERTKRGEQYF
j_gene: TRBJ1-1; abundance: NA; v_gene: TRBV5-1; CDR3aa: CASSWGTGLTEAFF
j_gene: TRBJ1-2; abundance: NA; v_gene: TRBV11-2; CDR3aa: CASSPLRQGAPNYGYTF
j_gene: TRBJ2-7; abundance: NA; v_gene: TRBV5-6; CDR3aa: CASSSRYEQYF
j_gene: TRBJ2-1; abundance: NA; v_gene: TRBV29-1; CDR3aa: CSVETGGYNEQFF
j_gene: TRBJ1-4; abundance: NA; v_gene: TRBV30; CDR3aa: CAWSAGTLNEKLFF
j_gene: TRBJ2-1; abundance: NA; v_gene: TRBV5-1; CDR3aa: CASSPASSASYNEQFF
j_gene: TRBJ1-2; abundance: NA; v_gene: TRBV7-2; CDR3aa: CASSPRRESGYTF
j_gene: TRBJ2-1; abundance: once; v_gene: TRBV28; CDR3aa: CASSLLGTGKDNEQFF
j_gene: TRBJ2-7; abundance: NA; v_gene: TRBV6-2/TRBV6-3; CDR3aa: CASSSPGSTYEQYF
j_gene: TRBJ2-7; abundance: NA; v_gene: TRBV11-2; CDR3aa: CASSHPTVPYEQYF
j_gene: TRBJ2-1; abundance: once; v_gene: TRBV20-1; CDR3aa: CRLERGGRPPKVYNEQFF
j_gene: TRBJ2-1; abundance: NA; v_gene: TRBV12-5; CDR3aa: CASGGESFTDEQFF
j_gene: TRBJ2-2; abundance: NA; v_gene: TRBV10-3; CDR3aa: CATRGQGAIGELFF
j_gene: TRBJ2-2; abundance: NA; v_gene: TRBV5-1; CDR3aa: CASSPAGSGELFF
j_gene: TRBJ2-3; abundance: NA; v_gene: TRBV20-1; CDR3aa: CSVQSRGHTDTQYF
j_gene: TRBJ1-2; abundance: NA; v_gene: TRBV10-3; CDR3aa: CATYRAGYYGYTF
j_gene: TRBJ1-1; abundance: NA; v_gene: TRBV9; CDR3aa: CASSPGDRLNTEAFF
j_gene: TRBJ2-7; abundance: NA; v_gene: TRBV2; CDR3aa: CASSGLAGGPYEQYF
j_gene: TRBJ1-2; abundance: NA; v_gene: TRBV29-1; CDR3aa: CSVRTPGNYGYTF
j_gene: TRBJ1-1; abundance: NA; v_gene: TRBV2; CDR3aa: CASSEVPLTHTEAFF
j_gene: TRBJ2-7; abundance: NA; v_gene: TRBV6-1; CDR3aa: CASGGGTNYEQYF
j_gene: TRBJ2-1; abundance: NA; v_gene: TRBV19; CDR3aa: CASSRAGAARVGNEQFF
j_gene: TRBJ1-5; abundance: NA; v_gene: TRBV12-3/TRBV12-4; CDR3aa: CASSFEGGKNQPQHF
j_gene: TRBJ2-1; abundance: NA; v_gene: TRBV29-1; CDR3aa: CSVAGLTRAFWQFF
j_gene: TRBJ1-5; abundance: NA; v_gene: TRBV20-1; CDR3aa: CSASQGLNQPQHF
j_gene: TRBJ1-1; abundance: NA; v_gene: TRBV7-3; CDR3aa: CASSKLGNTEAFF
j_gene: TRBJ1-1; abundance: NA; v_gene: TRBV3-1; CDR3aa: CASSPSRGGNTEAFF
j_gene: TRBJ1-2; abundance: NA; v_gene: TRBV25-1; CDR3aa: CASSEHSSGGYGHTF
j_gene: TRBJ1-2; abundance: NA; v_gene: TRBV11-2; CDR3aa: CASSSRSGGLYTF
j_gene: TRBJ2-3; abundance: NA; v_gene: TRBV5-5; CDR3aa: CASSLEVFTSTDTQYF
j_gene: TRBJ2-7; abundance: NA; v_gene: TRBV2; CDR3aa: CASAAGAYEQYF
j_gene: TRBJ1-2; abundance: NA; v_gene: TRBV12-3/TRBV12-4; CDR3aa: CASSLDSDYGYTF
j_gene: TRBJ1-3; abundance: NA; v_gene: TRBV7-9; CDR3aa: CASSPQTGNTIYF
j_gene: TRBJ2-2; abundance: NA; v_gene: TRBV3-1; CDR3aa: CASSQTSGSRTGELFF
j_gene: TRBJ2-5; abundance: once; v_gene: TRBV9; CDR3aa: CASSVTGGGPETQYF
j_gene: TRBJ1-5; abundance: NA; v_gene: TRBV19; CDR3aa: CASSIAGGSYTPQHF
j_gene: TRBJ2-2; abundance: NA; v_gene: TRBV5-1; CDR3aa: CASSLALSGSAAGELFF
j_gene: TRBJ2-1; abundance: NA; v_gene: TRBV4-1; CDR3aa: CASSQEWRSGGVYEQFF
j_gene: TRBJ1-2; abundance: NA; v_gene: TRBV6-5; CDR3aa: CASSYSSGVVGADGYTF
j_gene: TRBJ2-7; abundance: NA; v_gene: TRBV5-1; CDR3aa: CASSLGLASYEQYF